What follows are 14 T cell receptor beta chains derived from one specimen sequenced in a study of shared clonotypes between healthy human individuals. Clones were sequenced by immunoSEQ multiplex PCR, and TCRdb holds only the in-frame ones, with some missing. There are 2 million to 2.5 million clones in the sample; nearly 97% occur only once, and 0.1% to 0.15% lies in the top ten. The sample consisted of naive CD4+ T cells sorted from blood. Subset here: CD45RA+ positively selected. Source of these receptors: a man aged 18 to 35 in good health.

As concerns this clone: Different DNA sequences within this sample yield the same CDR3. The chain couples TRBV5-4 to TRBJ2-3; TRBD1 aligns across 7 bases. Per germline, CDR1 SGHNT and CDR2 YYREEE (reference sequence). The CDR3 extends over 13 amino acids. With V trimmed by 4 bases and J by 4 bases, 3 bases remained unmatched. The CDR3: CASSRQGADTQYF. The CDR3 coding sequence is TGTGCCAGCAGCCGTCAGGGGGCAGATACGCAGTATTTT.

The chain is built from TRBV6-1 and TRBJ1-1; D is possibly TRBD1 (5 bases). The CDR3 consists of 13 residues. The V gene lost 5 bases and the J gene lost 1 base, with 8 bases spanning the gap. Germline V gene sequence: CDR1 MNHNS, CDR2 SASEGT. This chain's CDR3 is CASSHGGNTEAFF. Here the CDR3 DNA reads TGTGCCAGCAGTCATGGGGGGAACACTGAAGCTTTCTTT.

The chain employs TRBV7-8 and TRBJ1-5, with D hard to call. CDR3 length: 15 residues. CDR1 is SGHVS and CDR2 is FQNEAQ in the germline V gene. The V end lost 0 bases, the J end lost 2 bases, and 8 bases lay between the germline ends. In DNA, the CDR3 is TGTGCCAGCAGCTTAGCATCTGGGGGCAATCAGCCCCAGCATTTT. Translating gives CASSLASGGNQPQHF.

The rearrangement links TRBV7-2 to TRBJ2-1; 13 bases fit TRBD2. Germline CDR1 is SGHTA and CDR2 is FQGNSA. V shed 5 bases and J 6 bases; nucleotides not matched to a gene: 7. The CDR3 sequence is 16 residues long. In DNA form, the CDR3 reads TGTGCCAGCAGCCCAGGGACTAGCGGGAACTTCAATGAGCAGTTCTTC. As protein: CASSPGTSGNFNEQFF.

This chain connects TRBV12-2 to TRBJ1-6; the table's D gene call, TRBD1, was not cross checked with the DNA. TRBV12-2 represents a pseudogene. This CDR3 comprises 15 residues. The CDR3 nucleotides read TGTGCCTGCTTACAGGGGCCCGATTATAATTCACCCCTCCACTTT. It yields the protein CACLQGPDYNSPLHF.

This sequence joins TRBV6-1 and TRBJ1-3; tentatively, D is TRBD1 (5 bases). The CDR3 totals 16 residues. Germline lookup yields CDR1 MNHNS and CDR2 SASEGT. V lost 4 bases to trimming and J lost 3 bases, with 16 bases between them. The CDR3 sequence is CASSGQTAGDGNTIYF. DNA for the CDR3: TGTGCCAGCAGTGGCCAGACAGCGGGGGATGGAAACACCATATATTTT.

The chain links TRBV7-8 to TRBJ1-6; perhaps TRBD1 as D (5 bases). Germline values: CDR1 SGHVS, CDR2 FQNEAQ. Trimming stripped 2 bases from V and 6 bases from J, with 14 bases between. CDR3 length: 16 amino acids. The CDR3 spells CASSLRVAGTNSPLHF. The CDR3 nucleotides read TGTGCCAGCAGCTTAAGAGTGGCGGGGACTAATTCACCCCTCCACTTT.

J is TRBJ2-3 and V is TRBV11-2; possible D gene TRBD2, 6 bases. This CDR3 comprises 14 residues. Trimming stripped 4 bases from V and 3 bases from J, with 11 bases between. Germline assignment: CDR1 SGHAT and CDR2 FQNNGV. The CDR3 region has the DNA TGTGCCAGCAGCTCCGGGACTGAGACAGATACGCAGTATTTT. Translating gives CASSSGTETDTQYF. The full variable domain, in which reference TRBV11-2 and TRBJ2-3 provide the parts outside the CDR3, is EAGVAQSPRYKIIEKRQSVAFWCNPISGHATLYWYQQILGQGPKLLIQFQNNGVVDDSQLPKDRFSAERLKGVDSTLKIQPAKLEDSAVYLCASSSGTETDTQYFGPGTRLTVL.

Worth noting for this clone: Other DNA sequences from this sample encode an identical CDR3 as well. Here the CDR3 reads CASSPPNSPLHF. The CDR3 DNA reads TGTGCCAGCTCACCCCCGAATTCACCCCTCCACTTT. This chain uses TRBV18 with TRBJ1-6; D is unclear. The V end was cut by 3 bases, the J end by 7 bases, with 4 bases between. The CDR3 extends over 12 amino acids. Germline assignment: CDR1 KGHSH and CDR2 LQKENI.

The chain links TRBV10-3 to TRBJ1-2; tentative D call: TRBD1 (6 bases). The V end was cut by 4 bases, the J end by 5 bases, with 14 bases between. The germline V gene has CDR1 ENHRY and CDR2 SYGVKD. The CDR3 length is 14 residues. The chain's CDR3 is CAISADRTGYGYTF. The CDR3 DNA is TGTGCCATCAGTGCCGACAGGACGGGATATGGCTACACCTTC.

Comment on this clone: The same CDR3 is also encoded by other DNA sequences in this sample. The V call is TRBV5-1, the J call TRBJ1-4; D unclear. The CDR3 is 14 residues long. Per germline, CDR1 SGHRS and CDR2 YFSETQ. The V end was cut by 0 bases, the J end by 4 bases, with 7 bases between. The CDR3 loop is CASSLGSSNEKLFF. The CDR3, as DNA: TGCGCCAGCAGCTTGGGGTCCAGTAATGAAAAACTGTTTTTT.

The V call is TRBV5-1, the J call TRBJ1-1; D may be TRBD1 (6 bases). Trimming took off 0 bases at V and 1 base at J, with 10 bases between the two ends. Germline V CDR1 and CDR2: SGHRS, YFSETQ. This CDR3 spans 15 amino acids. CDR3 in amino acids: CASSLAGGRNTEAFF. DNA of the CDR3: TGCGCCAGCAGCTTGGCCGGGGGCAGGAACACTGAAGCTTTCTTT.

A single count supports this clone. The chain couples TRBV27 to TRBJ1-5; no clear D. Trimming left V 4 bases short and J 0 bases short, with 10 bases between. The CDR3 totals 15 residues. The germline V gene has CDR1 MNHEY and CDR2 SMNVEV (reference sequence). CDR3 sequence (DNA): TGTGCCAGCAGTTATCAGAAAGATAGCAATCAGCCCCAGCATTTT. Its translation: CASSYQKDSNQPQHF.

The V and J genes are TRBV5-4 and TRBJ2-4; D is possibly TRBD1 (5 bases). This CDR3 is 16 amino acids long. Looked up from germline, CDR1 is SGHNT and CDR2 is YYREEE (reference sequence). V was shortened by 0 bases and J by 1 base, with 11 bases between the two germline ends. The CDR3 reads CASSLGQGPAKNIQYF. CDR3 in DNA: TGTGCCAGCAGCTTGGGCCAGGGCCCGGCCAAAAACATTCAGTACTTC.